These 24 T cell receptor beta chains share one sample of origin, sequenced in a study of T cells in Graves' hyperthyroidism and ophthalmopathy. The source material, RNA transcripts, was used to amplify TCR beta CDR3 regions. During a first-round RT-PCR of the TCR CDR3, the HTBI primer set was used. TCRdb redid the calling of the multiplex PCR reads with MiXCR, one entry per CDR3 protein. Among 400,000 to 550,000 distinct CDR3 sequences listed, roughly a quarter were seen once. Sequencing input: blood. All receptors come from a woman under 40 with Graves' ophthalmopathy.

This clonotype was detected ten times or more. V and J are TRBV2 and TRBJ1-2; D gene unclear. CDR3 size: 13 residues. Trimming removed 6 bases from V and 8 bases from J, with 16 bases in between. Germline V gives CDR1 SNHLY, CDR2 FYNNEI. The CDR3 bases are TGTGCCAGCAGGGGTGCCCGGGAATCAGGCTACACCTTC. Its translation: CASRGARESGYTF.

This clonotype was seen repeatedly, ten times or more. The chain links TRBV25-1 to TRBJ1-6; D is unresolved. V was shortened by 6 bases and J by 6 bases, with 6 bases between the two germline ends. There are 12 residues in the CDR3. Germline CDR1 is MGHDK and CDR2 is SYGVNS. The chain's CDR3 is CASRSPNSPLHF. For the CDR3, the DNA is TGTGCCAGCAGATCACCTAATTCACCCCTCCACTTT.

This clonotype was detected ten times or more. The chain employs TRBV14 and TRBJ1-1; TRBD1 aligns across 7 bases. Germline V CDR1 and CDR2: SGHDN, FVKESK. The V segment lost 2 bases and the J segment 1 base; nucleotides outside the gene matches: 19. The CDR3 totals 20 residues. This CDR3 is CASSQKSGRQGGFGNTEAFF. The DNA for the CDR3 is TGTGCCAGCAGCCAAAAAAGCGGCCGACAGGGAGGGTTTGGGAACACTGAAGCTTTCTTT. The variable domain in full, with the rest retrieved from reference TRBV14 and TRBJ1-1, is EAGVTQFPSHSVIEKGQTVTLRCDPISGHDNLYWYRRVMGKEIKFLLHFVKESKQDESGMPNNRFLAERTGGTYSTLKVQPAELEDSGVYFCASSQKSGRQGGFGNTEAFFGQGTRLTVV.

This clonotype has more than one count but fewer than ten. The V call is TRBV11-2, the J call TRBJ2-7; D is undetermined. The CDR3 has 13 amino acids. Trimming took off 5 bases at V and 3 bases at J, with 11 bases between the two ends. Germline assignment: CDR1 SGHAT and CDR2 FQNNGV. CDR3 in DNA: TGTGCCAGCAGCCGTACAAGGAGCTACGAGCAGTACTTC. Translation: CASSRTRSYEQYF.

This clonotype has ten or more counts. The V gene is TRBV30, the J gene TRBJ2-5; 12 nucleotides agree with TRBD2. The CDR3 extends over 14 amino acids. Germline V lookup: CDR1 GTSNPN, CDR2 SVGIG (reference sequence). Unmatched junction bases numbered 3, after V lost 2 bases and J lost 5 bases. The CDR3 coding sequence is TGTGCCTGGAGTCTAGCGGGGGGGCCGGAGACCCAGTACTTC. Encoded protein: CAWSLAGGPETQYF. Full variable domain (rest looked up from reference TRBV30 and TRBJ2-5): SQTIHQWPATLVQPVGSPLSLECTVEGTSNPNLYWYRQAAGRGLQLLFYSVGIGQISSEVPQNLSASRPQDRQFILSSKKLLLSDSGFYLCAWSLAGGPETQYFGPGTRLLVL.

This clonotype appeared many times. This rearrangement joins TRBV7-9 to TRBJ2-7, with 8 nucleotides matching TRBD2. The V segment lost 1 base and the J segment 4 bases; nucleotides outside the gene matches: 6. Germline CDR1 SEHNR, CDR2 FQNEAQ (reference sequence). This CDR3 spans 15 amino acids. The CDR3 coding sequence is TGTGCCAGCAGCTTAGGGGGACTAGTGGGATACGAGCAGTACTTC. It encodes CASSLGGLVGYEQYF.

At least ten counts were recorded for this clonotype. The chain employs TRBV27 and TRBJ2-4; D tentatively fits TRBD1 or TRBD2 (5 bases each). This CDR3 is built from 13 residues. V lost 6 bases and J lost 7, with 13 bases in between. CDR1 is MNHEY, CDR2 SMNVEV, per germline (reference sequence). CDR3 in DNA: TGTGCCAGCAGGACCGGGGCGCTGAACATTCAGTACTTC. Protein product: CASRTGALNIQYF.

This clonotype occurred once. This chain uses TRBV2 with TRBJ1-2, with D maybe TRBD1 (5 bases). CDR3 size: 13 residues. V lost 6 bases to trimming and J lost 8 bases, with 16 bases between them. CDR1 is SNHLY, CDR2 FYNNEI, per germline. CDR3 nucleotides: TGTGCCAGCAGGGGGGAGCGTATTCAAGGCTACACCTTC. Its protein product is CASRGERIQGYTF.

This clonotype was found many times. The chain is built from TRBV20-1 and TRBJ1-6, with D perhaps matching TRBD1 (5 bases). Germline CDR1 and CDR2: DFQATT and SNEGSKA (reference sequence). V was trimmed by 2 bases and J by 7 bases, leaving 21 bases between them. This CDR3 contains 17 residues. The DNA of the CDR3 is TGCAGTGCTAGAAGGCGGAGGGACGTATCGGTGAATTCACCCCTCCACTTT. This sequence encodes CSARRRRDVSVNSPLHF.

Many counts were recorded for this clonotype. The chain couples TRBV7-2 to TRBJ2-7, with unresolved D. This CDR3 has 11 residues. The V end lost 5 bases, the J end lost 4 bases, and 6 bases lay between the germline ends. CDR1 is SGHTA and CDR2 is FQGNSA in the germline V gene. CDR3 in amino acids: CASSINYEQYF. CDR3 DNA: TGTGCCAGCAGCATCAATTACGAGCAGTACTTC.

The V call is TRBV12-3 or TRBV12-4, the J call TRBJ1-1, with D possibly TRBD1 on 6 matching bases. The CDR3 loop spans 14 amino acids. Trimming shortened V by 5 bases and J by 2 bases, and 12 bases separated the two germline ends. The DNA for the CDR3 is TGTGCCAGCAGTGGAGCCGGGGGCAACACTGAAGCTTTCTTT. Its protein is CASSGAGGNTEAFF.

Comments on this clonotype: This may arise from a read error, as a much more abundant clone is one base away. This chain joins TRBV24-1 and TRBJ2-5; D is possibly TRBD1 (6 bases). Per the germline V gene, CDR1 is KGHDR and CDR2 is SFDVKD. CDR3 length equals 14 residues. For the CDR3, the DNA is TGTGCCACCAGTGAACCGGGACACGAAGAGACCCAGGACTTC. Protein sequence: CATSEPGHEETQDF.

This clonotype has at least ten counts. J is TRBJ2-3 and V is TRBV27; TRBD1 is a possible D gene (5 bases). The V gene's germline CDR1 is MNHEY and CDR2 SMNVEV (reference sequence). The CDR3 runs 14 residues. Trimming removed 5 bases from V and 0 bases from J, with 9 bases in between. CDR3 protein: CASSRPGSTDTQYF. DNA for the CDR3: TGTGCCAGCAGTCGACCAGGGAGCACAGATACGCAGTATTTT.

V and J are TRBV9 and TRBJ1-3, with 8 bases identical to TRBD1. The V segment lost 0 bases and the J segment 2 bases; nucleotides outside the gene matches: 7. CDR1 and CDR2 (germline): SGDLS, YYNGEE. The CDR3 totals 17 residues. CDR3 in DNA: TGTGCCAGCAGCGTAGAACCCCCGGACAGGGCTGGAAACACCATATATTTT. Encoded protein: CASSVEPPDRAGNTIYF.

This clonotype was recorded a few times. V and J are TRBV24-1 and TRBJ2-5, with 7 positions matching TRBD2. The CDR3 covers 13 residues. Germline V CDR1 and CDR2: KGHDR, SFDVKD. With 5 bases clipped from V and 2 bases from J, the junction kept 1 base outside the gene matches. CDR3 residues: CATSVGGQETQYF. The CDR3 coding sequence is TGTGCCACCAGTGTGGGGGGGCAAGAGACCCAGTACTTC.

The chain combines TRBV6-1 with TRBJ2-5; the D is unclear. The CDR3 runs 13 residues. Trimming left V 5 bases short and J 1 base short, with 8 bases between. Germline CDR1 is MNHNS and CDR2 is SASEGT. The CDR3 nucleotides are TGTGCCAGCAGTCGACGGTTCCAAGAGACCCAGTACTTC. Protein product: CASSRRFQETQYF.

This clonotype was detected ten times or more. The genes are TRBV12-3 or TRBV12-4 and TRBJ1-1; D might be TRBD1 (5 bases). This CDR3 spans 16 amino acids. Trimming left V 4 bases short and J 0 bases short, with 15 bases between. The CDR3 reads CASSSLDTNLNTEAFF. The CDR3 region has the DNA TGTGCCAGCAGTTCCCTGGACACAAACCTGAACACTGAAGCTTTCTTT.

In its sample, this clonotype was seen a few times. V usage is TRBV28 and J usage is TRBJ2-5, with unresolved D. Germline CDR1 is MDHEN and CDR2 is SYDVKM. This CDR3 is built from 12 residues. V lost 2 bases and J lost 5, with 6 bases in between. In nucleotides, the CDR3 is TGTGCCAGCAGTTTACGTCCGGAGACCCAGTACTTC. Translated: CASSLRPETQYF. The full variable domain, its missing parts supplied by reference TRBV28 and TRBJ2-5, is DVKVTQSSRYLVKRTGEKVFLECVQDMDHENMFWYRQDPGLGLRLIYFSYDVKMKEKGDIPEGYSVSREKKERFSLILESASTNQTSMYLCASSLRPETQYFGPGTRLLVL.

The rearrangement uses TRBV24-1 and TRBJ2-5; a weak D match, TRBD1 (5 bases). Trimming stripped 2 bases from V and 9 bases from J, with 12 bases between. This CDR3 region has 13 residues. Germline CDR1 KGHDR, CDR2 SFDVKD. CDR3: CATSDYDGRAQYF. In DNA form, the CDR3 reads TGTGCCACCAGTGATTACGACGGCAGGGCCCAGTACTTC.

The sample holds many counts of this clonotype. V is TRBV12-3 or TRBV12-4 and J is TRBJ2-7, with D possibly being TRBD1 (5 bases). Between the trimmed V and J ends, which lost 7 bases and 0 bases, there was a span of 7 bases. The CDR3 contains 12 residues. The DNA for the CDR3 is TGTGCCAGCACCGACAGCTCCTACGAGCAGTACTTC. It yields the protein CASTDSSYEQYF.

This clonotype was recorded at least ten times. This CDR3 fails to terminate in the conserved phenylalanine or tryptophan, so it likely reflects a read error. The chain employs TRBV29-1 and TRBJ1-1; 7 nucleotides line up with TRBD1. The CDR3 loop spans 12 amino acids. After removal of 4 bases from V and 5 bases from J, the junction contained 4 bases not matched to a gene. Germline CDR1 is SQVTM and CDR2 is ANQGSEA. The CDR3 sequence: CSVGGGSTEAFL. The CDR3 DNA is TGCAGCGTTGGAGGGGGCAGTACTGAAGCTTTCCTT.

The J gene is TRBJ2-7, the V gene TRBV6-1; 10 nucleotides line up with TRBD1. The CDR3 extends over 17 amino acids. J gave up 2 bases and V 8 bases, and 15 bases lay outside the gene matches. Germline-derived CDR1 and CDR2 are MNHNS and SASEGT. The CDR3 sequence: CASHSGTGAKFTYEQYF. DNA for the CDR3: TGTGCCAGCCACTCAGGGACAGGGGCGAAATTTACCTACGAGCAGTACTTC.

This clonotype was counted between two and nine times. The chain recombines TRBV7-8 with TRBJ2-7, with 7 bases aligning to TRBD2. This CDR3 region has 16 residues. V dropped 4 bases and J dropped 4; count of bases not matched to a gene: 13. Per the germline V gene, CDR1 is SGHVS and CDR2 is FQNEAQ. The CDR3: CASSSLKGASGYEQYF. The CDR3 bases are TGTGCCAGCAGCTCCCTAAAAGGGGCTAGCGGATACGAGCAGTACTTC.

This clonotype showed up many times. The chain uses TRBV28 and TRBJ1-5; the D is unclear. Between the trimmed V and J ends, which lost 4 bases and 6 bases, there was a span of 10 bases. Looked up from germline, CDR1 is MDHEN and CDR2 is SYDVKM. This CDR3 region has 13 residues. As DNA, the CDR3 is TGTGCCAGCAGTTCCGAGGGAGGTCAGCCCCAGCATTTT. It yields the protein CASSSEGGQPQHF.